This TCR beta chain was observed in a study of blood T cell repertoires in COVID-19. TCRdb's copy holds only in-frame clones and misses some; the assay was immunoSEQ multiplex PCR. The table has about 100,000 clones, around 84% seen once. This clone came up once. Sequencing was done on a sample of peripheral blood. The TCR was taken from an older woman in a cohort sampled during active or convalescent COVID-19.

CDR3 nucleotides: TGTGCCAGCAGCCCTAGGGACAGGGTAGAATCTAGCACAGATACGCAGTATTTT. Encoded protein: CASSPRDRVESSTDTQYF. The genes are TRBV5-5 and TRBJ2-3, with TRBD1 matching 9 bases. This CDR3 is built from 18 residues. V shed 4 bases, J shed 0 bases, and the junction held 12 bases outside the gene matches. CDR1 is SGHKS, CDR2 YYEKEE, per germline (reference sequence).